The 28 T cell receptor beta chains in this list originate from one sample, sequenced in a study of immune heterogeneity within non-small cell lung tumors. Bulk tumor genomic DNA served as template, at around 580 ng per sample. Every primary tumor yielded several biopsies, spaced far apart, that were taken during surgery. Patients had untreated, newly diagnosed non-small cell lung cancer and underwent curative surgery. With 32 V and 13 J primers, multiplex PCR amplified the TCR beta CDR3. TCRdb recomputed calls from the multiplex PCR reads with MiXCR, one row per CDR3 protein. This sample has 8,000 to 11,000 distinct CDR3 sequences, with around 17% found just once. The sequenced sample was lung tumor tissue. The receptors were sampled from a man aged 40-49 years with non-small cell lung cancer.

This clonotype qualifies as medium-sized. The chain joins TRBV5-8 to TRBJ1-2; D remains ambiguous. V was trimmed by 5 bases and J by 3 bases, leaving 2 bases between them. Germline assignment: CDR1 SGHTS and CDR2 YDEGEE. This CDR3 contains 10 residues. The CDR3 spells CASSYYGYTF. In DNA, the CDR3 is TGTGCCAGCAGTTACTATGGCTACACCTTC.

With respect to this clonotype: A read error may be the cause here, since a much bigger clone is one base away. This sequence joins TRBV29-1 and TRBJ2-3, with a weak D call TRBD2 (6 bases). CDR1 is SQVTM and CDR2 is ANQGSEA in the germline V gene. The CDR3 is made up of 16 amino acids. The CDR3: CGVEAWGRRDPDTQYF. For the CDR3, the DNA is TGCGGCGTTGAAGCATGGGGAAGGAGGGACCCAGATACGCAGTATTTT.

This clonotype was counted many times. The rearrangement links TRBV5-5 to TRBJ2-7; TRBD1 aligns across 7 bases. The CDR3 runs to 14 residues. Germline V gene sequence: CDR1 SGHKS, CDR2 YYEKEE (reference sequence). With 1 base clipped from V and 3 bases from J, the junction kept 4 bases outside the gene matches. The DNA for the CDR3 is TGTGCCAGCAGCTTGTCGGGACAGCTCTACGAGCAGTACTTC. Translated: CASSLSGQLYEQYF.

This clonotype was detected ten times or more. V usage is TRBV6-1 and J usage is TRBJ2-5; 10 bases fit TRBD2. The length of the CDR3 is 16 residues. Trimming removed 3 bases from V and 3 bases from J; junction bases left unmatched: 7. CDR1 MNHNS and CDR2 SASEGT come from the germline V gene. The CDR3, as DNA: TGTGCCAGCAGTGATCCCCCTAGCGGGGGAGAAGAGACCCAGTACTTC. It codes for CASSDPPSGGEETQYF.

The chain couples TRBV5-6 to TRBJ2-3, with 8 bases lining up with TRBD1. From germline, CDR1 is SGHDT and CDR2 YYEEEE. J lost 1 base, V lost 3 bases, and 4 bases had no gene match. This CDR3 has 15 amino acids. In nucleotides, the CDR3 is TGTGCCAGCAGCTACCGGACAGGGCGCACAGATACGCAGTATTTT. This encodes CASSYRTGRTDTQYF.

In this sample, this clonotype turned up a few times. This could be a read error, since a much larger clone is one nucleotide away. This is likely a read error, given that the CDR3 carries no conserved phenylalanine or tryptophan at its end. CDR3 bases: TGTGCCAGCAGCTTAGGACAGCTCTCTGGGGCCAACGTCCTGACTCTC. Translated, it gives CASSLGQLSGANVLTL. V is TRBV11-2 and J is TRBJ2-6, with D perhaps TRBD1 (5 bases). Germline V lookup: CDR1 SGHAT, CDR2 FQNNGV. Trimming removed 1 base from V and 0 bases from J, with 7 bases in between. The length of the CDR3 is 16 residues.

In the case of this clonotype: Since no conserved phenylalanine or tryptophan closes the CDR3, a read error is the likely cause. No DNA is shown, since the ends of the CDR3 on it are uncertain; the CDR3 is the one TCRdb lists. The chain couples TRBV4-2 to TRBJ2-3; the DNA was not compared with TRBD2, the D call given in the table. The CDR3 is made up of 18 amino acids, end residues included. Germline V gene sequence: CDR1 LGHNA, CDR2 YNFKEQ. CDR3 protein: CASSHALAVQDGVQYFGS.

Comments on this clonotype: This may stem from a read error, because a much larger clone lies one nucleotide away. The CDR3 ends on some other residue instead of the conserved phenylalanine or tryptophan, so this is likely a read error. The chain has TRBV5-5 and TRBJ2-7; 7 nucleotides match TRBD1. CDR3 size: 14 residues. The V gene's germline CDR1 is SGHKS and CDR2 YYEKEE (reference sequence). V shed 1 base and J 3 bases; nucleotides not matched to a gene: 4. CDR3 sequence (DNA): TGTGCCAGCAGCTTGTCGGGACAGCTCTACGAGCAGTACCTC. Translation gives CASSLSGQLYEQYL.

This clonotype rates as medium-sized. The rearrangement links TRBV20-1 to TRBJ1-3; D gene uncertain. Trimming cost V 0 bases and J 0 bases, with 18 bases left between them. Germline CDR1 DFQATT, CDR2 SNEGSKA (reference sequence). The CDR3 loop spans 18 amino acids. The CDR3 region is CSARDRVLGRSSGNTIYF. For the CDR3, the DNA is TGCAGTGCTAGAGATAGAGTTCTTGGCAGGAGCTCTGGAAACACCATATATTTT.

By sample fraction, this clonotype is medium-sized. The rearrangement links TRBV28 to TRBJ1-3; TRBD1 matches 10 bases. Germline V gives CDR1 MDHEN, CDR2 SYDVKM. J was trimmed by 3 bases and V by 8 bases; bases with no gene match: 13. The CDR3 extends over 17 amino acids. The CDR3 reads CASETSGTGVYGNTIYF. Written as DNA, the CDR3 is TGTGCCAGCGAGACCTCCGGGACAGGGGTTTATGGAAACACCATATATTTT.

This clonotype was seen repeatedly, ten times or more. J is TRBJ1-2 and V is TRBV27; D gene uncertain. The CDR3 contains 14 residues. V dropped 4 bases and J dropped 8 bases, with 17 bases sitting between them. Germline V gene data show CDR1 as MNHEY and CDR2 as SMNVEV (reference sequence). The CDR3 spells CASSSPLRGGGYTF. The DNA of the CDR3 is TGTGCCAGCAGTTCCCCCTTGCGGGGTGGAGGCTACACCTTC.

A note on this clonotype: A single base separates this from a much larger clone, so it may be a read error. The V and J genes are TRBV20-1 and TRBJ2-4; 10 positions match TRBD1. The germline gives CDR1 DFQATT, CDR2 SNEGSKA (reference sequence). The CDR3 is 14 residues long. V shed 5 bases, J shed 14 bases, and the junction held 15 bases outside the gene matches. This CDR3 reads CSAPRGGQGYIEYF. Here the CDR3 DNA reads TGCAGTGCTCCTAGGGGGGGACAGGGGTATATTGAGTACTTC.

This clonotype is labeled as medium-sized (0.01 to 0.1%). This chain joins TRBV7-2 and TRBJ1-6, with 7 bases matching TRBD1. This CDR3 contains 15 residues. Germline CDR1 reads SGHTA; CDR2 reads FQGNSA. J was trimmed by 8 bases and V by 1 base; bases with no gene match: 5. DNA of the CDR3: TGTGCCAGCAGCTTAGTGGGACAGCTTTATTCACCCCTCCACTTT. Translating it yields CASSLVGQLYSPLHF.

The chain joins TRBV7-3 to TRBJ1-1; 10 positions match TRBD1. The germline CDR1 and CDR2 sequences are SGHTA and FQGTGA. The V gene end was trimmed by 5 bases and the J gene end by 11 bases; junction bases not matched to a gene: 20. CDR3 size: 17 residues. The CDR3 sequence is CASSLRGGQGFYTGAFF. The CDR3 DNA follows: TGTGCCAGCAGCCTCAGAGGGGGACAGGGGTTTTACACTGGGGCTTTCTTT. The full variable domain, its missing parts supplied by reference TRBV7-3 and TRBJ1-1, is GAGVSQTPSNKVTEKGKYVELRCDPISGHTALYWYRQSLGQGPEFLIYFQGTGAADDSGLPNDRFFAVRPEGSVSTLKIQRTERGDSAVYLCASSLRGGQGFYTGAFFGQGTRLTVV.

In this sample, this clonotype turned up many times. The chain links TRBV24-1 to TRBJ1-2; TRBD1 matches 7 bases. CDR3 size: 15 residues. CDR1 is KGHDR and CDR2 is SFDVKD in the germline V gene. Germline trimming cut 3 bases from V and 3 bases from J; bases unmatched to any gene: 6. The CDR3 region is CATSDPIQGYYGYTF. The CDR3, as DNA: TGTGCCACCAGTGATCCAATACAGGGGTACTATGGCTACACCTTC.

Concerning this clonotype itself: It may be a read error: a sequence one base away is much more abundant. The chain uses TRBV2 and TRBJ2-3, with a possible D match to TRBD2 (5 bases). Germline V gene lookup returns CDR1 SNHLY and CDR2 FYNNEI. The CDR3 covers 15 residues. For the CDR3, the DNA is TGTTCCAGCATTGGTGTGGGCGGACTCACAGATACGCAGTATTTT. Protein sequence: CSSIGVGGLTDTQYF. The entire variable domain, with the rest obtained from reference TRBV2 and TRBJ2-3, is as follows: EPEVTQTPSHQVTQMGQEVILRCVPISNHLYFYWYRQILGQKVEFLVSFYNNEISEKSEIFDDQFSVERPDGSNFTLKIRSTKLEDSAMYFCSSIGVGGLTDTQYFGPGTRLTVL.

In its sample, this clonotype was seen many times. The CDR3 DNA follows: TGCAGCGTTGACGGGTTCAACAATGAGCAGTTCTTC. This codes for CSVDGFNNEQFF. This sequence joins TRBV29-1 and TRBJ2-1; no clear D. The CDR3 consists of 12 residues. Between the trimmed V and J ends, which lost 3 bases and 5 bases, there was a span of 8 bases. Germline CDR1 and CDR2: SQVTM and ANQGSEA.

This clonotype is classed as medium-sized (0.01 to 0.1%). For the CDR3, the DNA is TGTGCCAGCAGTGAAGCTTTCGACCTCGAGCAGTTCTTC. Amino acids: CASSEAFDLEQFF. The rearrangement joins TRBV6-1 to TRBJ2-1; D is undetermined. The CDR3 consists of 13 residues. In germline, CDR1 is MNHNS, CDR2 SASEGT. Deletions cut 0 bases from V and 10 bases from J, with 10 bases between.

In regard to this clonotype: A much more abundant neighbour one base away suggests this may be a read error. The rearrangement joins TRBV20-1 to TRBJ2-5; D gene unclear. The V and J ends lost 7 bases and 4 bases respectively, with 16 bases between them. Germline values: CDR1 DFQATT, CDR2 SNEGSKA (reference sequence). CDR3 length equals 13 residues. Written as DNA, the CDR3 is TGCAGTGATAGGTCGGCTATCGGAGAGACCCAGTACTTC. It yields the protein CSDRSAIGETQYF.

This clonotype was detected a few times. A read error may be the cause here, since a much bigger clone is one base away. The chain combines TRBV6-2 or TRBV6-3 with TRBJ1-5; D possibly corresponds to TRBD1 (6 bases). CDR3 length: 12 amino acids. Germline CDR1 reads MNHEY; CDR2 reads SVGEGT. This CDR3 reads CASRNRDQHQHF. In nucleotides, the CDR3 is TGTGCCAGCAGAAACAGGGATCAGCACCAGCATTTT.

This clonotype is medium-sized. CDR3 nucleotides: TGTGCCAGCAGCCAAGGAGGGGGTGGGGGCTATGGCTACACCTTC. Protein sequence: CASSQGGGGGYGYTF. The chain uses TRBV14 and TRBJ1-2; tentatively, D is TRBD1 (6 bases). The V gene lost 1 base and the J gene lost 4 bases, with 13 bases spanning the gap. Germline CDR1 and CDR2: SGHDN and FVKESK. The CDR3 extends over 15 amino acids.

There are many counts of this clonotype. The chain recombines TRBV9 with TRBJ2-2, with 15 bases lining up with TRBD2. This CDR3 contains 16 residues. Unmatched junction bases numbered 3, after V lost 4 bases and J lost 5 bases. Germline V lookup: CDR1 SGDLS, CDR2 YYNGEE. CDR3 nucleotides: TGTGCCAGCAGCATGGGACTAGCGGGGGGAACCGGGGAGCTGTTTTTT. It is translated as CASSMGLAGGTGELFF.

The chain has TRBV18 and TRBJ1-1; perhaps TRBD1 as D (6 bases). V was shortened by 3 bases and J by 1 base, with 12 bases between the two germline ends. CDR1 is KGHSH and CDR2 is LQKENI in the germline V gene. The CDR3 sequence is 15 residues long. CDR3 bases: TGTGCCAGCTCACCTCAGGGGATCACGAACACTGAAGCTTTCTTT. Protein product: CASSPQGITNTEAFF.

The table lists this clonotype with many counts. The chain employs TRBV11-2 and TRBJ2-3, with TRBD2 identical over 8 bases. CDR3 length: 16 residues. V trimming: 5 bases; J trimming: 4 bases; junction bases outside the gene matches: 11. The germline V gene encodes CDR1 SGHAT and CDR2 FQNNGV. CDR3 amino acids: CASSPLLAGFPDTQYF. CDR3 coding DNA: TGTGCCAGCAGCCCCTTGCTAGCGGGTTTTCCAGATACGCAGTATTTT. The whole variable domain, remainder taken from reference TRBV11-2 and TRBJ2-3, is EAGVAQSPRYKIIEKRQSVAFWCNPISGHATLYWYQQILGQGPKLLIQFQNNGVVDDSQLPKDRFSAERLKGVDSTLKIQPAKLEDSAVYLCASSPLLAGFPDTQYFGPGTRLTVL.

A note on this clonotype: A junction end diverges from the germline sequence, so it may reflect a read error. V and J are TRBV19 and TRBJ2-2, with D possibly TRBD2 on 6 matching bases. Germline V lookup: CDR1 LNHDA, CDR2 SQIVND (reference sequence). This CDR3 is built from 15 residues. The CDR3 sequence: CASSIGAGYTEELFF. CDR3 DNA sequence: TGTGCCAGTAGTATCGGAGCGGGTTACACCGAGGAGCTGTTTTTT.

The table lists this clonotype with many counts. The junction departs from the called germline gene at one end, perhaps through a read error. The chain joins TRBV6-1 to TRBJ1-4; the D is unclear. Germline V gives CDR1 MNHNS, CDR2 SASEGT. The CDR3 extends over 19 amino acids. The CDR3, as DNA: TGTGCCAGATCCTATGCACCGGGAACCCCAATGGCAACTAATGAAAAACTGTCTTTT. Encoded protein: CARSYAPGTPMATNEKLSF.

Only one count was recorded for this clonotype. Relative to the germline gene, one junction end is altered; a read error may explain this. The rearrangement uses TRBV7-3 and TRBJ2-7, with D possibly TRBD1 on 6 matching bases. The CDR3 has 17 amino acids. CDR1 is SGHTA and CDR2 is FQGTGA in the germline V gene. The CDR3: CASSLGAGVDRSYEQYF. In nucleotides, the CDR3 is TGTGCCAGCAGCTTAGGCGCAGGGGTCGACCGCTCCTACGAGCAGTACTTT.

This clonotype is labeled medium-sized. The chain links TRBV12-3 or TRBV12-4 to TRBJ1-2; D is unclear. The CDR3 loop spans 16 amino acids. V was shortened by 1 base and J by 4 bases, with 16 bases between the two germline ends. In nucleotides, the CDR3 is TGTGCCAGCAGTTTAGGCGACGGGATAGCGAGCTATGGCTACACCTTC. Its protein product is CASSLGDGIASYGYTF.